This passage covers 21 T cell receptor beta chains from one sample sequenced in a study of regulatory T cells in long-lasting Graves disease. The TCR beta library used iRepertoire HTBI primers with Arm-PCR amplification of CDR3. TCRdb analysed the multiplex PCR reads with MiXCR anew, one entry per CDR3 protein. The sample has about 210,000 distinct CDR3 sequences; approximately 18% are singletons. The time point: newly diagnosed GD, antithyroid drugs for less than 3 months. Preparation of the TCR library used RNA extracted from PBMCs. The same specimen was also included in a second study, on T cells in Graves' hyperthyroidism and ophthalmopathy.

Here the sequenced sample was peripheral blood mononuclear cells (PBMCs), taken at new diagnosis, from a patient treated with antithyroid drugs. All receptors come from a woman younger than 45 with Graves disease.

The CDR3 DNA reads TGTGCCAGCAGCCAAAGGGAAAGGGGGAGAAACTATGGCTACACCTTC. Translated: CASSQRERGRNYGYTF. V gene TRBV3-1 combines with J gene TRBJ1-2; the D gene is possibly TRBD1 (6 bases). V lost 2 bases to trimming and J lost 2 bases, with 15 bases between them. Germline CDR1 is LGHDT and CDR2 is YNNKEL (reference sequence). The CDR3 has 16 amino acids.

This clonotype was detected only a few times. The J gene is TRBJ2-6, the V gene TRBV15, with TRBD1 matching over 8 bases. CDR3 length: 16 amino acids. Germline V gene lookup returns CDR1 LNHNV and CDR2 YYDKDF (reference sequence). V lost 10 bases and J lost 0; bases outside the gene matches: 8. The CDR3, as DNA: TGTGCCAGTAACAGGGGGGCTAACTCTGGGGCCAACGTCCTGACTTTC. Translating it yields CASNRGANSGANVLTF.

The sample holds a few counts of this clonotype. The chain employs TRBV18 and TRBJ1-1, with unresolved D. The CDR3 has 13 amino acids. CDR1 is KGHSH, CDR2 LQKENI, per germline. V gave up 3 bases and J gave up 6 bases, with 11 bases separating them. This chain's CDR3 is CASSPIVGAEAFF. DNA of the CDR3: TGTGCCAGCTCACCGATCGTTGGGGCTGAAGCTTTCTTT.

This clonotype was seen many times. V gene TRBV7-9 combines with J gene TRBJ2-7; D call uncertain. Trimming left V 6 bases short and J 4 bases short, with 10 bases between. Germline V gene data show CDR1 as SEHNR and CDR2 as FQNEAQ (reference sequence). The CDR3 is made up of 12 amino acids. The CDR3, as DNA: TGTGCCAGCAGTTTTCTTAATTACGAGCAGTACTTC. It specifies CASSFLNYEQYF.

The V and J genes are TRBV20-1 and TRBJ2-1, with a weak D call TRBD1 (5 bases). V was trimmed by 1 base and J by 6 bases, leaving 16 bases between them. This CDR3 comprises 15 residues. CDR1 is DFQATT and CDR2 is SNEGSKA in the germline V gene (reference sequence). This chain's CDR3 is CSARAPGIFRNEQFF. The CDR3 region has the DNA TGCAGTGCTAGAGCCCCAGGGATCTTTCGCAATGAGCAGTTCTTC.

This clonotype was seen ten or more times. This chain joins TRBV30 and TRBJ2-7, with 7 bases matching TRBD1. The trim removed 3 bases at V and 2 bases at J, leaving 7 bases unmatched. In germline, CDR1 is GTSNPN, CDR2 SVGIG (reference sequence). There are 14 residues in the CDR3. As DNA, the CDR3 is TGTGCCTGGAGGGGGGAAAGGGGGCCCTACGAGCAGTACTTC. Translating gives CAWRGERGPYEQYF.

This clonotype has more than one count but fewer than ten. This chain connects TRBV20-1 to TRBJ1-1; possibly TRBD1 for D (5 bases). The CDR3 has 15 residues. V gave up 4 bases and J gave up 0 bases, with 15 bases separating them. Germline V CDR1 and CDR2: DFQATT, SNEGSKA (reference sequence). CDR3 region: CSAIGVGLMNTEAFF. CDR3 coding DNA: TGCAGTGCTATAGGGGTGGGCCTTATGAACACTGAAGCTTTCTTT.

Regarding this clonotype: Only one base separates this from a far larger clonotype, so it likely reflects a read error. The V and J genes are TRBV11-2 and TRBJ2-7; TRBD2 aligns across 7 bases. V shed 0 bases and J 3 bases; nucleotides not matched to a gene: 2. This CDR3 is 14 amino acids long. Germline V CDR1 and CDR2: SGHAT, FQNNGV. The CDR3 coding sequence is TGTGCCAGCAGCTTAGATCGGGAGGTCTACGAGCAGTACTTC. It is translated as CASSLDREVYEQYF. The whole variable domain, filled in from reference TRBV11-2 and TRBJ2-7, reads EAGVAQSPRYKIIEKRQSVAFWCNPISGHATLYWYQQILGQGPKLLIQFQNNGVVDDSQLPKDRFSAERLKGVDSTLKIQPAKLEDSAVYLCASSLDREVYEQYFGPGTRLTVT.

This clonotype was observed at least ten times. The J gene is TRBJ1-5, the V gene TRBV28; no reliable D call. The CDR3 runs to 13 residues. Trimming stripped 4 bases from V and 4 bases from J, with 8 bases between. The V gene's germline CDR1 is MDHEN and CDR2 SYDVKM. The CDR3 DNA is TGTGCCAGCAGTTATCAGTTAAATCAGCCCCAGCATTTT. Protein: CASSYQLNQPQHF.

J is TRBJ2-7 and V is TRBV11-2; 7 bases agree with TRBD2. J lost 1 base, V lost 5 bases, and 8 bases had no gene match. The length of the CDR3 is 15 residues. The germline gives CDR1 SGHAT, CDR2 FQNNGV. The DNA of the CDR3 is TGTGCCAGCAGCAGTACTCCGGGGGGTTCCTACGAGCAGTACTTC. Translation gives CASSSTPGGSYEQYF.

This clonotype was counted ten times or more. The chain joins TRBV2 to TRBJ1-2, with TRBD1 identical over 9 bases. The germline gives CDR1 SNHLY, CDR2 FYNNEI. V gave up 6 bases and J gave up 3 bases; unmatched junction bases: 8. The CDR3 contains 15 residues. This CDR3 reads CASRGGDRAYYGYTF. CDR3 bases: TGTGCCAGCAGGGGTGGGGACAGGGCCTACTATGGCTACACCTTC.

This clonotype has at least ten counts. The CDR3 nucleotides are TGCAGCGTTAAGGATACACGGTGGGGTGAGCAGTTCTTC. It codes for CSVKDTRWGEQFF. The rearrangement joins TRBV29-1 to TRBJ2-1; unclear D gene. This CDR3 is built from 13 residues. With 5 bases removed from V and 9 bases from J, the gap between germline ends came to 17 bases. CDR1 SQVTM and CDR2 ANQGSEA come from the germline V gene.

This clonotype has a count of ten or more. This rearrangement joins TRBV28 to TRBJ1-2; D not certain. There are 14 residues in the CDR3. V was cut by 5 bases and J by 3 bases, with 13 bases left in between. Germline V gives CDR1 MDHEN, CDR2 SYDVKM. CDR3 sequence (DNA): TGTGCCAGCAGTGCCCTCGACGAGCACTATGGCTACACCTTC. This translates into CASSALDEHYGYTF.

The chain uses TRBV19 and TRBJ2-3; 9 nucleotides match TRBD1. Germline-derived CDR1 and CDR2 are LNHDA and SQIVND (reference sequence). The CDR3 length is 17 residues. Trimming removed 5 bases from V and 7 bases from J; junction bases left unmatched: 16. The CDR3 bases are TGTGCCAGTAGTCCCGAACGGACAGGGGCCAAGCGAAATACGCAGTATTTT. It translates to CASSPERTGAKRNTQYF.

This clonotype was detected many times. One end of the junction varies from germline; a read error may be responsible. The chain combines TRBV30 with TRBJ2-1; maybe TRBD1 (6 bases). Germline lookup yields CDR1 GTSNPN and CDR2 SVGIG (reference sequence). The CDR3 is made up of 11 amino acids. The CDR3 loop reads CAWTLGDKKLF. Written as DNA, the CDR3 is TGTGCCTGGACCCTCGGGGACAAGAAGCTCTTC.

The V and J genes are TRBV28 and TRBJ2-7; tentative D call: TRBD2 (5 bases). Trimming removed 3 bases at V and 3 bases at J, with 9 bases between. From germline, CDR1 is MDHEN and CDR2 SYDVKM. CDR3 length: 13 amino acids. CDR3 in amino acids: CASSLEEFYEQYF. The CDR3 DNA follows: TGTGCCAGCAGTTTGGAGGAGTTCTACGAGCAGTACTTC.

This clonotype was detected many times. The V and J genes are TRBV11-2 and TRBJ2-4; TRBD1 might be the D (5 bases). The CDR3 length is 13 residues. V gave up 4 bases and J gave up 8 bases, with 12 bases separating them. CDR1 and CDR2 (germline): SGHAT, FQNNGV. The CDR3 loop reads CASSSQGTHIQYF. CDR3 DNA sequence: TGTGCCAGCAGCTCCCAGGGTACTCACATTCAGTACTTC.

This clonotype appeared a few times. This chain uses TRBV30 with TRBJ2-5; possible D gene TRBD2, 7 bases. The CDR3 has 12 amino acids. Trimming pared 2 bases from V and 6 bases from J, leaving 10 bases between. CDR1 and CDR2 (germline): GTSNPN, SVGIG (reference sequence). CDR3 nucleotide sequence: TGTGCCTGGAGTCGGGGGGCGCAGACCCAGTACTTC. Translating gives CAWSRGAQTQYF.

The table lists this clonotype with many counts. The chain couples TRBV5-1 to TRBJ1-3; no clear D gene. The V end was cut by 5 bases, the J end by 5 bases, with 14 bases between. Germline V lookup: CDR1 SGHRS, CDR2 YFSETQ. The length of the CDR3 is 14 residues. CDR3 coding DNA: TGCGCCAGCAGTTTTGACAACCCCAGAAACACCATATATTTT. Amino acids: CASSFDNPRNTIYF. The full variable domain, with the rest looked up from reference TRBV5-1 and TRBJ1-3, is KAGVTQTPRYLIKTRGQQVTLSCSPISGHRSVSWYQQTPGQGLQFLFEYFSETQRNKGNFPGRFSGRQFSNSRSEMNVSTLELGDSALYLCASSFDNPRNTIYFGEGSWLTVV.

This clonotype came up many times. CDR3 loop: CASSLVGEAEAFF. The CDR3 DNA follows: TGTGCCAGCAGCTTAGTAGGTGAAGCTGAAGCTTTCTTT. The V gene is TRBV11-2, the J gene TRBJ1-1; D gene uncertain. Germline assignment: CDR1 SGHAT and CDR2 FQNNGV. V gave up 1 base and J gave up 6 bases, with 9 bases separating them. This CDR3 region has 13 residues.

The table lists this clonotype with many counts. The chain uses TRBV27 and TRBJ2-7; 11 bases agree with TRBD2. The length of the CDR3 is 15 residues. Trimming took 2 bases from V and 7 from J; bases not matched to a gene: 7. The germline V gene has CDR1 MNHEY and CDR2 SMNVEV (reference sequence). The CDR3 sequence is CASSLKWTSGYEQYF. In DNA, the CDR3 is TGTGCCAGCAGTTTAAAGTGGACTAGCGGGTATGAGCAGTACTTC.